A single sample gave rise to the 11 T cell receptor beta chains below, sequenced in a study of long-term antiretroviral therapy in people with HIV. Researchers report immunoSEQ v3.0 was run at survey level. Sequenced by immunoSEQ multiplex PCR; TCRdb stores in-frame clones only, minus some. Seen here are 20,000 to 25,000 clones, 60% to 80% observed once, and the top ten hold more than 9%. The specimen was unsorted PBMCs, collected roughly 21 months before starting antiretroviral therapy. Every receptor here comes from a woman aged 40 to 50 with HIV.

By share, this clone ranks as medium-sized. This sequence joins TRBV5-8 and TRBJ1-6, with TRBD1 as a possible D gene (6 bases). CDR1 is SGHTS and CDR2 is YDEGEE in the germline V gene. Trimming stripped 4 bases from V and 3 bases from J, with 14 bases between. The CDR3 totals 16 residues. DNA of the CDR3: TGTGCCAGCAGCGGGCGGACAGCTATCTATAATTCACCCCTCCACTTT. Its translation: CASSGRTAIYNSPLHF.

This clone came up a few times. Here the CDR3 reads CSASLAGGTDTQYF. CDR3 DNA sequence: TGCAGCGCCTCACTAGCGGGGGGCACAGATACGCAGTATTTT. The chain joins TRBV29-1 to TRBJ2-3; TRBD2 matches at 11 bases. This CDR3 contains 14 residues. The germline V gene encodes CDR1 SQVTM and CDR2 ANQGSEA. V gave up 7 bases and J gave up 1 base; unmatched junction bases: 4.

The CDR3 region has the DNA TGTGCCAGCACCACAACGTACCAAGAGACCCAGTACTTC. Protein: CASTTTYQETQYF. This chain links TRBV5-6 with TRBJ2-5; D is ambiguous. Germline CDR1 SGHDT, CDR2 YYEEEE. The CDR3 contains 13 residues. The ends were cut back, 6 bases at V and 0 bases at J, with 9 bases in the middle.

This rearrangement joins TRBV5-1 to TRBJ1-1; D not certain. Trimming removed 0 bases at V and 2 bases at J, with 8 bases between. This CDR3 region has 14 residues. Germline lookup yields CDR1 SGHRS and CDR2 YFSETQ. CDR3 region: CASSLGQTNTEAFF. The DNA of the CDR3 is TGCGCCAGCAGCTTGGGGCAGACAAACACTGAAGCTTTCTTT.

The CDR3 bases are TGTGCCAGCAGCTTAGAGGGAGCGGCGGAGACCCAGTACTTC. Amino acid sequence: CASSLEGAAETQYF. The chain couples TRBV7-2 to TRBJ2-5, with a possible D match to TRBD2 (5 bases). There are 14 residues in the CDR3. Germline lookup yields CDR1 SGHTA and CDR2 FQGNSA. V gave up 1 base and J gave up 5 bases, with 11 bases separating them.

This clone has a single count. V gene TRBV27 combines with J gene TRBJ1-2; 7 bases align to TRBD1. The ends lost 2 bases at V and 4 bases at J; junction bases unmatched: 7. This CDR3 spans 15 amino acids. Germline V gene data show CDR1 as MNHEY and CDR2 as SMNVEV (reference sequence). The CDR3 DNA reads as TGTGCCAGCAGTTTAGTTGAGGGGGCGGTCTATGGCTACACCTTC. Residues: CASSLVEGAVYGYTF.

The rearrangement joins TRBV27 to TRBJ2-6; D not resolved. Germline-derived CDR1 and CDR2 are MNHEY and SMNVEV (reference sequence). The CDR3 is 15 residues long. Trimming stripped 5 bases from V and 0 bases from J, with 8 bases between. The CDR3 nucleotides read TGTGCCAGCAGTGGACGGAGCTCTGGGGCCAACGTCCTGACTTTC. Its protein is CASSGRSSGANVLTF.

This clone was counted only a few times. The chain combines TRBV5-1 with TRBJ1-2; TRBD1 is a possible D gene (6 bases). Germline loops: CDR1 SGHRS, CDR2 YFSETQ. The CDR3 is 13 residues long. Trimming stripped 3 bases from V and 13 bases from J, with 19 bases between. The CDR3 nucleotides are TGCGCCAGCAGCTGGCAGGGGCAGGGCGAAGGCACCTTC. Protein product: CASSWQGQGEGTF.

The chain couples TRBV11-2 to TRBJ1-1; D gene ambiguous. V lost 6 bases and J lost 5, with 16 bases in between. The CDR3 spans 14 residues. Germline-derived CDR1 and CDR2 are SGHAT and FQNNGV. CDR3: CASRESSSRTEAFF. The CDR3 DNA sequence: TGTGCCAGCAGGGAATCCTCGTCCCGAACTGAAGCTTTCTTT.

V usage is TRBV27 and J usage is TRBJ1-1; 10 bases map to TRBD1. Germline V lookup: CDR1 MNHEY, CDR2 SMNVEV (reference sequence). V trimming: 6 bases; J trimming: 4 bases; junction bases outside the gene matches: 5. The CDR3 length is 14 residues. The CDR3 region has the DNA TGTGCCAGCAGACCGGGACAGGGGAGCACTGAAGCTTTCTTT. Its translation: CASRPGQGSTEAFF.

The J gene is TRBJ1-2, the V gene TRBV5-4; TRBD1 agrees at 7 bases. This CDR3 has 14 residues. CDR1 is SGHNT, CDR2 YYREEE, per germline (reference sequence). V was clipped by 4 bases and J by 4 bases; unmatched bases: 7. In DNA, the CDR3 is TGTGCCAGCAGCCCAGGGGGGGACACCTATGGCTACACCTTC. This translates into CASSPGGDTYGYTF.